The 13 T cell receptor beta chains below all came from one sample that was sequenced in a study of blood T cells in healthy people across ages. A second PCR, run for about 7 to 11 cycles, used a sample-barcoded 5' primer plus a J-beta primer mix. TCRdb used MiXCR to reprocess the 5' RACE reads, holding one entry per CDR3 protein. The repertoire holds 1.5 million to 2 million distinct CDR3 sequences, with roughly 30% as singletons. What was sequenced was blood. These receptors were taken from a woman between 25 and 40 years old in good health.

This clonotype was counted only a few times. The J gene is TRBJ2-1, the V gene TRBV20-1, with D possibly called TRBD1 or TRBD2 (6 bases each). V was pared by 3 bases and J by 6 bases, with 9 bases between. Germline V gives CDR1 DFQATT, CDR2 SNEGSKA (reference sequence). The CDR3 sequence is 12 residues long. The CDR3 nucleotides are TGCAGTGCTAGTAAGGGGGGCAATGAGCAGTTCTTC. This codes for CSASKGGNEQFF.

In this sample, this clonotype turned up once. V is TRBV24-1 and J is TRBJ1-4; possibly TRBD1 for D (5 bases). The V end was cut by 3 bases, the J end by 0 bases, with 10 bases between. CDR3 length: 16 residues. CDR1 and CDR2 (germline): KGHDR, SFDVKD. The CDR3 is CATSDPRGATNEKLFF. In nucleotides, the CDR3 is TGTGCCACCAGTGATCCCCGGGGCGCAACTAATGAAAAACTGTTTTTT.

This rearrangement joins TRBV5-5 to TRBJ2-2, with 10 bases aligning to TRBD1. Trimming removed 0 bases from V and 6 bases from J; junction bases left unmatched: 5. The V gene's germline CDR1 is SGHKS and CDR2 YYEKEE (reference sequence). CDR3 length equals 16 residues. The CDR3, as DNA: TGTGCCAGCAGCTTGGCCTCTGGACAGGGGGCCGGGGAGCTGTTTTTT. It translates to CASSLASGQGAGELFF. Full variable domain (remainder filled in from reference TRBV5-5 and TRBJ2-2): DAGVTQSPTHLIKTRGQQVTLRCSPISGHKSVSWYQQVLGQGPQFIFQYYEKEERGRGNFPDRFSARQFPNYSSELNVNALLLGDSALYLCASSLASGQGAGELFFGEGSRLTVL.

This clonotype was detected only a few times. The chain links TRBV29-1 to TRBJ1-1; D is unresolved. Germline V lookup: CDR1 SQVTM, CDR2 ANQGSEA. Trimming pared 4 bases from V and 11 bases from J, leaving 11 bases between. This CDR3 has 10 residues. The CDR3 region has the DNA TGCAGCGTTGGCGCCCAGGCTGCTTTCTTT. It encodes CSVGAQAAFF.

This clonotype has only a few counts. V is TRBV28 and J is TRBJ1-4; D ambiguous. The length of the CDR3 is 14 residues. Germline CDR1 reads MDHEN; CDR2 reads SYDVKM. Trimming took off 3 bases at V and 5 bases at J, with 10 bases between the two ends. In nucleotides, the CDR3 is TGTGCCAGCAGTTTTTTCGGGAAAAATGAAAAACTGTTTTTT. Its translation is CASSFFGKNEKLFF.

The chain combines TRBV20-1 with TRBJ2-3, with 10 bases lining up with TRBD2. J was trimmed by 4 bases and V by 3 bases; bases with no gene match: 7. Germline V gene lookup returns CDR1 DFQATT and CDR2 SNEGSKA (reference sequence). CDR3 length: 15 residues. In DNA, the CDR3 is TGCAGTGCTAGTTCTCTAGCGGGAGCCCCAGATACGCAGTATTTT. Protein sequence: CSASSLAGAPDTQYF.

A remark on this clonotype: One junction end does not reproduce the germline sequence, and a read error may be involved. The chain joins TRBV6-1 to TRBJ1-5, with D possibly TRBD1 on 5 matching bases. Germline V CDR1 and CDR2: MNHNS, SASEGT. The CDR3 totals 14 residues. As DNA, the CDR3 is TGTGCCAGCAGGGAAGGTGGGGGGTATCAGCCCCAGCATTTT. Protein product: CASREGGGYQPQHF.

This clonotype turned up a few times. The rearrangement joins TRBV7-3 to TRBJ2-5; 9 bases are a match to TRBD2. J lost 5 bases, V lost 5 bases, and 12 bases had no gene match. Germline V gene lookup returns CDR1 SGHTA and CDR2 FQGTGA. The CDR3 totals 16 residues. DNA for the CDR3: TGTGCCAGCAGCCCCCGTGGTAGCGGGAGTCGCGAGACCCAGTACTTC. Protein product: CASSPRGSGSRETQYF.

Comment on this clonotype: Just one base apart from a much larger clone, this may be a read error. The CDR3 reads CASSALRTPDTRYF. The CDR3 DNA reads as TGTGCCAGCAGCGCGTTACGGACCCCAGATACGCGGTATTTT. This chain connects TRBV9 to TRBJ2-3; D remains ambiguous. Germline V gene data show CDR1 as SGDLS and CDR2 as YYNGEE. CDR3 size: 14 residues.

The chain uses TRBV12-3 or TRBV12-4 and TRBJ2-1; D is ambiguous. The V and J ends lost 9 bases and 6 bases respectively, with 9 bases between them. The CDR3 extends over 11 amino acids. The DNA for the CDR3 is TGTGCCAGTACGGACGGCAATGAGCAGTTCTTC. It yields the protein CASTDGNEQFF.

The chain is built from TRBV27 and TRBJ2-3; D perhaps matches TRBD2 (5 bases). The germline V gene encodes CDR1 MNHEY and CDR2 SMNVEV (reference sequence). The germline V and J ends were trimmed by 8 bases and 8 bases, with 23 bases remaining between them. The CDR3 sequence is 15 residues long. The CDR3 sequence is CASQDGNLARGTQYF. The CDR3 DNA sequence: TGTGCCAGCCAGGACGGTAATCTAGCACGCGGTACGCAGTATTTT.

The V gene is TRBV6-2 or TRBV6-3, the J gene TRBJ1-5; D gene uncertain. The CDR3 has 14 amino acids. Trimming pared 5 bases from V and 3 bases from J, leaving 11 bases between. The germline CDR1 and CDR2 sequences are MNHEY and SVGEGT. The CDR3 nucleotides are TGTGCCAGCAGTACGGGTGCGAACAATCAGCCCCAGCATTTT. Its translation: CASSTGANNQPQHF.

A few counts support this clonotype. Relative to the germline gene, one junction end is altered; a read error may explain this. CDR3 region: CASSSRDEQYF. In DNA form, the CDR3 reads TGCGCCAGCAGCTCGAGGGACGAGCAGTACTTC. The rearrangement joins TRBV11-2 to TRBJ2-7; possible D gene TRBD2, 5 bases. The CDR3 loop spans 11 amino acids. CDR1 and CDR2 from the germline V gene are SGHAT and FQNNGV.